This is a list of T cell receptor beta chains from one sample in a study of T cell responses to AZD1222 COVID-19 vaccine. Produced via immunoSEQ multiplex PCR; TCRdb's table is partial and in-frame only. The repertoire holds about 120,000 clones, with 88% as singletons. The sample in question was peripheral blood, obtained on day 0 of AZD1222 vaccination. The receptors here all came from an adult in good health. Both conserved end residues are part of each CDR3. D genes are given only for firm matches. Only part of the rows carry a size: once, few, many, or a class if the clone is expanded.

d_call	v_call	clone_size	j_call	cdr3_nt	cdr3_aa
TRBD1	TRBV9	NA	TRBJ1-3	TGTGCCAGCAGCGTAGCGGACAGGAGAAATGGAAACACCATATATTTT	CASSVADRRNGNTIYF
TRBD1	TRBV10-3	once	TRBJ2-3	TGTGCCATCAGTGAGTCCGACAGGGGGCTCACAGATACGCAGTATTTT	CAISESDRGLTDTQYF
NA	TRBV3-1/TRBV3-2	NA	TRBJ1-2	TGTGCCAGCAGCCAAGATCTACAGGGCGGAGGCTACACCTTC	CASSQDLQGGGYTF
TRBD2	TRBV5-4	NA	TRBJ2-3	TGTGCCAGCAGCTTAGTAATAGCGGGGGGCACAGATACGCAGTATTTT	CASSLVIAGGTDTQYF
TRBD1	TRBV2	few	TRBJ1-2	TGTGCCAGCAGTCCGGGACAGATCTATGGCTACACCTTC	CASSPGQIYGYTF
NA	TRBV10-2	NA	TRBJ2-1	TGCGCCAGCAGTGAGGTGTGGGGGAGTTACAATGAGCAGTTCTTC	CASSEVWGSYNEQFF
TRBD1	TRBV5-8	NA	TRBJ2-7	TGTGCCAGCAGCTCCGGACAGGATAAGTACTTC	CASSSGQDKYF
NA	TRBV5-1	NA	TRBJ1-2	TGCGCCAGCAGCTTGGGAGCGGTGGTGGACACTTATGGCTACACCTTC	CASSLGAVVDTYGYTF
NA	TRBV6-2/TRBV6-3	NA	TRBJ2-7	TGTGCCAGCAGTTTCCTACGGGGTCTAGCCATCCAGCAGTACTTC	CASSFLRGLAIQQYF
NA	TRBV28	NA	TRBJ1-3	TGTGCCAGCAGTTTATCAGGGGCTGGAAACACCATATATTTT	CASSLSGAGNTIYF
NA	TRBV9	once	TRBJ2-3	TGTGCCAGCAGCGTAGAACTTCCCCCGAATACGCAGTATTTT	CASSVELPPNTQYF
TRBD1	TRBV7-6	NA	TRBJ1-1	TGTGCCAGCAGCAACACTCAGGGGGCGCGCACTGAAGCTTTCTTT	CASSNTQGARTEAFF
NA	TRBV4-1	NA	TRBJ1-1	TGCGCCAGCAGCCACGGAGGGGGGGGCACTGAAGCTTTCTTT	CASSHGGGGTEAFF
TRBD1	TRBV6-5	NA	TRBJ1-6	TGTGCCAGCAGTTACCGGGACAGCCCGAATTCACCCCTCCACTTT	CASSYRDSPNSPLHF
NA	TRBV6-2/TRBV6-3	NA	TRBJ1-2	TGTGCCAGCAGTTACTCGGGTCGGGTTCGCTATGGCTACACCTTC	CASSYSGRVRYGYTF
TRBD2	TRBV6-2/TRBV6-3	NA	TRBJ2-2	TGTGCCAGCAGTTTATTAGCGGGAGCCGGGGAGCTGTTTTTT	CASSLLAGAGELFF
TRBD2	TRBV5-1	NA	TRBJ2-7	TGCGCCAGCAGCTTGACTAGCGGAAACTACGAGCAGTACTTC	CASSLTSGNYEQYF
NA	TRBV6-5	NA	TRBJ1-2	TGTGCCAGCAGTTACTCAATGGGGGGGGCGAGGTATGGCTACACCTTC	CASSYSMGGARYGYTF
NA	TRBV6-2/TRBV6-3	NA	TRBJ1-1	TGTGCCAGCAGTTTGCAGGGATTCGTGAACACTGAAGCTTTCTTT	CASSLQGFVNTEAFF
NA	TRBV7-9	NA	TRBJ2-5	TGTGCCAGCAGCTTAAGTAAACAAGAGACCCAGTACTTC	CASSLSKQETQYF
NA	TRBV10-1	NA	TRBJ1-5	TGCGCCAGCAGTGAGTCGAGTCTAAGGGAACATGCGTCCAGTGGTTATAGCAATCAGCCCCAGCATTTT	CASSESSLREHASSGYSNQPQHF
NA	TRBV19	NA	TRBJ1-3	TGTGCCAGTAGTATAGATCGCGGCAGGGGAGACACCATATATTTT	CASSIDRGRGDTIYF
TRBD2	TRBV6-5	NA	TRBJ2-7	TGTGCCAGCAGTTACTCACTAGCGGGGGGCTACGAGCAGTACTTC	CASSYSLAGGYEQYF
NA	TRBV28	NA	TRBJ2-7	TGTGCCAGCAGTGGGGCCGGCGGTTCGGGAATCTACGAGCAGTACTTC	CASSGAGGSGIYEQYF
TRBD2	TRBV19	NA	TRBJ2-3	TGTGCCAGTAGTCCCGGGACTAGCGTTAGCACAGATACGCAGTATTTT	CASSPGTSVSTDTQYF